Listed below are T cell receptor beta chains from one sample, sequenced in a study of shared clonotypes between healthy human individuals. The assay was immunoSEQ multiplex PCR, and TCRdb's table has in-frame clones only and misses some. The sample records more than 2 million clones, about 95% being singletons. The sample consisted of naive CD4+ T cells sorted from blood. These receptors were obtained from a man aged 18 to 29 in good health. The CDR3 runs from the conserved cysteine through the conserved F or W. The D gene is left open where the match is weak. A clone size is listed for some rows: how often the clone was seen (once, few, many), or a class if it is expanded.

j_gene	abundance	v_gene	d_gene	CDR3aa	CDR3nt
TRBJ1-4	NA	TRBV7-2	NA	CASSAKGGKLFF	TGTGCCAGCAGCGCCAAAGGGGGAAAACTGTTTTTT
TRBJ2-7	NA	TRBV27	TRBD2	CASSLLAGGTYEQYF	TGTGCCAGCAGTTTATTGGCGGGAGGCACCTACGAGCAGTACTTC
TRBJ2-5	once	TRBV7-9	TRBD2	CASSLEAGMETQYF	TGTGCCAGCAGCTTAGAAGCGGGGATGGAGACCCAGTACTTC
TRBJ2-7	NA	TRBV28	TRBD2	CASRTISGKSSYEQYF	TGTGCCAGCAGAACCATTAGCGGGAAAAGCTCCTACGAGCAGTACTTC
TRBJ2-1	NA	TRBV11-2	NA	CASSLEGILAYNEQFF	TGTGCCAGCAGCTTAGAGGGGATCCTCGCCTACAATGAGCAGTTCTTC
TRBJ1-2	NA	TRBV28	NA	CASSFDHRVSYGYTF	TGTGCCAGCAGTTTTGATCACAGGGTTTCGTATGGCTACACCTTC
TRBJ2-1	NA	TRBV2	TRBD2	CASRVIAGGAEQFF	TGTGCCAGCAGGGTTATAGCGGGGGGGGCCGAGCAGTTCTTC
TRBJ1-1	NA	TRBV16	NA	CASSQGSGDTEAFF	TGTGCCAGCAGCCAAGGATCGGGTGACACTGAAGCTTTCTTT
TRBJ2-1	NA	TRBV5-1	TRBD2	CASSLAPGLADSYNEQFF	TGCGCCAGCAGCTTGGCCCCCGGACTAGCGGACTCCTACAATGAGCAGTTCTTC
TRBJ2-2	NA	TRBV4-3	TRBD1	CASSQLDRDAGELFF	TGCGCCAGCAGCCAGCTCGACAGGGACGCCGGGGAGCTGTTTTTT
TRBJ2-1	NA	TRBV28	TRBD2	CASSLPSGGVNEQFF	TGTGCCAGCAGTTTACCGAGCGGGGGCGTCAATGAGCAGTTCTTC
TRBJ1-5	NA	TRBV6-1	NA	CASSDLGNGNQPQHF	TGTGCCAGCAGTGATCTGGGGAACGGCAATCAGCCCCAGCATTTT
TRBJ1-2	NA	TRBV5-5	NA	CASSLGSNYGYTF	TGTGCCAGCAGCTTGGGAAGCAACTATGGCTACACCTTC
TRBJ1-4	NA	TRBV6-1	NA	CASSETLPDLISGKLFF	TGTGCCAGCAGTGAAACCCTTCCGGACCTAATATCGGGGAAACTGTTTTTT